This TCR beta chain is drawn from a study of blood T cell repertoires in COVID-19. Participants reported their clinical history, and cohort assignment relied on those reports. CDR1 GTSNPN and CDR2 SVGIG come from the germline V gene (reference sequence). Trimming stripped 2 bases from V and 0 bases from J, with 8 bases between. CDR3 length: 14 amino acids. TCRdb keeps only in-frame clones here, not all; method: immunoSEQ multiplex PCR. Of 250,000 to 350,000 clones detected, around 90% appear once; the ten largest clones hold about 3%. The chain is built from TRBV30 and TRBJ1-3, with no clear D. The receptor was isolated from a woman aged 45-59 years who had recovered from COVID-19. The sequencing input was PBMCs or T cells enriched from blood (not recorded which). DNA of the CDR3: TGTGCCTGGAGTCCTTCGAGCTCTGGAAACACCATATATTTT. Its translation is CAWSPSSSGNTIYF.